Listed below are T cell receptor beta chains from one sample, sequenced in a study of T-cell reconstitution after alpha-beta-depleted transplantation in children. TCRdb called the PCR reads again in MiXCR, with one record for every CDR3 protein. The data contain almost 600,000 distinct CDR3 sequences, roughly 27% of them singletons. The sequencing here drew on PBMCs, taken before TCRalphabeta/CD19-depleted stem cell transplant. All receptors come from a boy under three years old with Wiskott-Aldrich syndrome, due to receive a stem cell transplant. Each CDR3 is given with its conserved first and last residue. Each record gives: D gene, V gene, J gene, clone size, CDR3 protein, CDR3 DNA. The D gene is left open where the match is weak. Clone size is not always given. Where it is, it says once, few, many or a class for expanded clones.

>TRBD1|TRBV20-1|TRBJ1-1|.
CSARGPTGNSMNTEAFF
TGCAGTGCTAGAGGTCCGACAGGGAATAGCATGAACACTGAAGCTTTCTTT
>TRBD2|TRBV7-3|TRBJ2-3|few
CASSSQSREGRPDTQYF
TGTGCCAGCAGCTCCCAAAGCCGGGAGGGCCGTCCAGATACGCAGTATTTT
>TRBD2|TRBV5-5|TRBJ2-1|.
CASSFTSGSLSYNEQFF
TGTGCCAGCAGCTTCACTAGCGGGAGTTTATCCTACAATGAGCAGTTCTTC
>.|TRBV27|TRBJ2-7|.
CASSLGGSSVYEQYF
TGTGCCAGCAGTTTAGGGGGGAGTAGCGTCTACGAGCAGTACTTC
>.|TRBV12-3/TRBV12-4|TRBJ2-1|.
CASGRDSDEQFF
TGTGCCAGCGGCCGGGACTCAGATGAGCAGTTCTTC
>TRBD2|TRBV20-1|TRBJ2-1|.
CSARSGRDNEQFF
TGCAGTGCTCGTAGCGGGAGAGACAATGAGCAGTTCTTC
>.|TRBV12-3/TRBV12-4|TRBJ1-2|.
CASSRTDTVYGYTF
TGTGCCAGCAGTCGGACAGATACAGTCTATGGCTACACCTTC
>TRBD2|TRBV5-1|TRBJ2-1|.
CASSLWRTSGRDNEQFF
TGCGCCAGCAGCTTGTGGCGGACTAGCGGGAGGGACAATGAGCAGTTCTTC
>.|TRBV6-5|TRBJ2-1|.
CASSFPGVPYNEQFF
TGTGCCAGCAGTTTTCCCGGGGTACCCTACAATGAGCAGTTCTTC
>.|TRBV6-2/TRBV6-3|TRBJ2-7|.
CASRSSRGRSYEQYF
TGTGCCAGCCGTTCCAGTAGGGGCCGCTCCTACGAGCAGTACTTC
>.|TRBV12-3/TRBV12-4|TRBJ2-1|.
CASSRIGPLHNEQFF
TGTGCCAGCAGTCGGATCGGCCCTCTTCACAATGAGCAGTTCTTC
>.|TRBV18|TRBJ2-1|.
CASPNRVGPYNEQFF
TGTGCCAGCCCCAACAGGGTAGGTCCCTACAATGAGCAGTTCTTC
>.|TRBV7-8|TRBJ2-7|.
CASSLELRGAYEQYF
TGTGCCAGCAGCTTAGAACTGAGGGGGGCCTACGAGCAGTACTTC
>.|TRBV20-1|TRBJ2-1|few
CSADGYYNEQFF
TGCAGTGCCGATGGATACTACAATGAGCAGTTCTTC
>.|TRBV3-1|TRBJ1-1|few
CASSQATAEAFF
TGTGCCAGCAGCCAAGCAACAGCTGAAGCTTTCTTT
>.|TRBV6-1|TRBJ2-5|.
CASTQPPWETQYF
TGTGCCAGCACCCAGCCTCCGTGGGAGACCCAGTACTTC
>.|TRBV28|TRBJ1-5|few
CASSWTQGLDQPQHF
TGTGCCAGCAGTTGGACCCAGGGTCTAGATCAGCCCCAGCATTTT
>.|TRBV30|TRBJ2-5|.
CAWSSAPEVLKKTQYF
TGTGCCTGGAGTTCCGCTCCGGAGGTTCTAAAGAAGACCCAGTACTTC
>.|TRBV6-5|TRBJ2-7|few
CASSYSVRVSYEQYF
TGTGCCAGCAGTTACTCCGTCAGGGTTTCGTACGAGCAGTACTTC
>.|TRBV4-1|TRBJ1-2|few
CASSPLGVPDNYGYTF
TGCGCCAGCAGCCCCCTTGGCGTACCCGATAACTATGGCTACACCTTC
>.|TRBV5-6|TRBJ2-3|.
CASSFGEMGAGTDTQYF
TGTGCCAGCAGCTTTGGCGAAATGGGGGCCGGCACAGATACGCAGTATTTT
>.|TRBV11-2|TRBJ2-3|few
CASSLARSADTQYF
TGTGCCAGCAGCTTAGCAAGGTCGGCAGATACGCAGTATTTT
>TRBD1|TRBV28|TRBJ2-7|.
CASGKDRGILYEQYF
TGTGCCAGCGGCAAGGACAGGGGAATTTTGTACGAGCAGTACTTC
>TRBD2|TRBV5-1|TRBJ2-1|.
CASSMGLGNEQFF
TGCGCCAGCAGCATGGGACTAGGGAATGAGCAGTTCTTC
>TRBD2|TRBV20-1|TRBJ2-1|.
CSAKRGGVHNEQFF
TGCAGTGCTAAGCGGGGCGGAGTACACAATGAGCAGTTCTTC
>.|TRBV29-1|TRBJ1-3|few
CSVEDSDPGNTIYF
TGCAGCGTTGAGGACAGTGACCCTGGAAACACCATATATTTT
>TRBD2|TRBV7-9|TRBJ2-7|.
CASSSPCGGRIPYEQYF
TGTGCCAGCAGCTCCCCGTGCGGCGGGAGGATCCCCTACGAGCAGTACTTC
>.|TRBV5-1|TRBJ1-1|few
CASSPSGVTEAFF
TGCGCCAGCAGCCCCTCAGGGGTCACTGAAGCTTTCTTT
>TRBD1|TRBV2|TRBJ2-7|.
CASRQSRDSYEQYF
TGTGCCAGCAGACAGTCCCGGGACAGCTACGAGCAGTACTTC
>TRBD2|TRBV29-1|TRBJ2-2|.
CSVFARSGRNRTGELFF
TGCAGCGTTTTCGCTAGAAGCGGGAGGAATAGAACCGGGGAGCTGTTTTTT
>.|TRBV20-1|TRBJ2-1|.
CSGLEGGPLNEQFF
TGCAGTGGCCTCGAGGGCGGACCCCTCAATGAGCAGTTCTTC
>.|TRBV5-6|TRBJ2-5|.
CASSAFTRETQYF
TGTGCCAGCTCGGCGTTCACTCGAGAGACCCAGTACTTC
>.|TRBV7-9|TRBJ1-1|few
CATEQVLNTEAFF
TGTGCCACCGAACAGGTCTTGAACACTGAAGCTTTCTTT
>TRBD2|TRBV9|TRBJ2-1|.
CASSVVEREVNEQFF
TGTGCCAGCAGCGTAGTCGAGCGGGAGGTGAATGAGCAGTTCTTC
>TRBD2|TRBV5-6|TRBJ2-7|.
CASSLAGLDKQYF
TGTGCCAGCAGCTTGGCAGGACTAGATAAGCAGTACTTC
>TRBD1|TRBV12-3/TRBV12-4|TRBJ2-2|few
CASSLGQPRNTGELFF
TGTGCCAGCAGTTTGGGACAGCCGAGGAACACCGGGGAGCTGTTTTTT
>.|TRBV7-2|TRBJ1-1|few
CASSIARGGIGLGTEAFF
TGTGCCAGCAGCATAGCCCGTGGGGGGATAGGATTAGGAACTGAAGCTTTCTTT
>TRBD1|TRBV7-2|TRBJ1-1|few
CASSYGTGLLGAFF
TGTGCCAGCAGCTACGGGACAGGGTTATTGGGAGCTTTCTTT
>.|TRBV6-5|TRBJ1-2|.
CASSYSGNYNYGYTF
TGTGCCAGCAGTTACTCGGGCAATTACAACTATGGCTACACCTTC
>.|TRBV29-1|TRBJ2-4|few
CSGRPDGRDIQYF
TGCAGCGGACGACCGGACGGTCGAGACATTCAGTACTTC
>TRBD1|TRBV28|TRBJ2-7|.
CASSRRTGVNEQYF
TGTGCCAGCAGTCGACGGACAGGGGTGAACGAGCAGTACTTC
>TRBD2|TRBV9|TRBJ2-5|many
CASSVGREGHQGTQYF
TGTGCCAGCAGCGTAGGGAGGGAGGGCCACCAGGGGACCCAGTACTTC
>.|TRBV5-5|TRBJ2-7|.
CASNLGSLGEQYF
TGTGCCAGCAATTTGGGGAGTCTCGGCGAGCAGTACTTC
>.|TRBV10-3|TRBJ2-7|few
CAMGGIYEQYF
TGTGCCATGGGCGGGATCTACGAGCAGTACTTC
>.|TRBV5-6|TRBJ2-1|few
CASSGTRALRNEQFF
TGTGCCAGCAGCGGAACCAGGGCTTTGAGAAATGAGCAGTTCTTC
>TRBD1|TRBV29-1|TRBJ1-2|.
CSVVGTGANYGYTF
TGCAGCGTTGTGGGGACAGGAGCTAACTATGGCTACACCTTC
>TRBD1|TRBV10-3|TRBJ2-1|.
CAIRTPGTGINEQFF
TGTGCCATCAGGACCCCCGGGACAGGGATCAATGAGCAGTTCTTC
>.|TRBV27|TRBJ1-2|.
CASSSTGLRGYTF
TGTGCCAGCAGTTCAACAGGGTTGAGAGGCTACACCTTC
>TRBD2|TRBV29-1|TRBJ2-1|.
CSVAPRVSGSAQFF
TGCAGCGTTGCCCCCCGAGTTAGCGGGAGTGCACAGTTCTTC
>TRBD2|TRBV12-3/TRBV12-4|TRBJ2-1|few
CASSPRGVENNEQFF
TGTGCCAGCAGTCCCCGGGGGGTCGAGAACAATGAGCAGTTCTTC
>.|TRBV3-1|TRBJ2-2|few
CASSQDTNPGNTGELFF
TGTGCCAGCAGCCAAGATACTAACCCGGGGAACACCGGGGAGCTGTTTTTT